What follows are 20 T cell receptor beta chains derived from one specimen sequenced in a study of blood T cell repertoires in COVID-19. The protocol was immunoSEQ multiplex PCR, while the TCRdb copy is restricted to in-frame clones and leaves out a portion. The repertoire has 300,000 to 450,000 clones, about 88% of them found once; the top ten carry 3%. The specimen sequenced was peripheral blood. These receptors originate from a human donor in a cohort sampled during active COVID-19.

Here the CDR3 DNA reads TGTGCCAGCAGGGGAGGCGCGGGGGAGACAGATACGCAGTATTTT. This gives the protein CASRGGAGETDTQYF. The rearrangement links TRBV6-5 to TRBJ2-3, with 7 positions matching TRBD2. The CDR3 covers 15 residues. CDR1 and CDR2 from the germline V gene are MNHEY and SVGAGI. V shed 6 bases, J shed 3 bases, and the junction held 9 bases outside the gene matches.

The rearrangement links TRBV28 to TRBJ2-2; 13 nucleotides match TRBD2. The CDR3 consists of 18 residues. CDR1 is MDHEN, CDR2 SYDVKM, per germline. J was trimmed by 7 bases and V by 4 bases; bases with no gene match: 12. This chain's CDR3 is CASSSHLGLAGDIGELFF. CDR3 DNA sequence: TGTGCCAGCAGTTCACACCTAGGACTAGCGGGGGATATCGGGGAGCTGTTTTTT.

The chain combines TRBV23-1 with TRBJ2-7; D gene unclear. TRBV23-1 belongs to the ORF category, with a function that is uncertain. V was shortened by 2 bases and J by 10 bases, with 9 bases between the two germline ends. The CDR3 is 11 amino acids. The CDR3: CASSQRHSQYF. The DNA of the CDR3 is TGCGCCAGCAGTCAACGACACAGTCAGTACTTC.

The V and J genes are TRBV25-1 and TRBJ1-6; 11 nucleotides match TRBD1. The CDR3 contains 16 residues. With V trimmed by 4 bases and J by 7 bases, 6 bases remained unmatched. Germline loops: CDR1 MGHDK, CDR2 SYGVNS. This CDR3 is CASSGTGGVGNSPLHF. CDR3 bases: TGTGCCAGCAGTGGGACAGGGGGCGTCGGGAATTCACCCCTCCACTTT.

This rearrangement joins TRBV7-8 to TRBJ1-1; D perhaps matches TRBD1 (5 bases). Per germline, CDR1 SGHVS and CDR2 FQNEAQ. The length of the CDR3 is 14 residues. With 4 bases removed from V and 4 bases from J, the gap between germline ends came to 13 bases. CDR3 nucleotide sequence: TGTGCCAGCAGCTCCCGGGCGGGACGCACTGAAGCTTTCTTT. This gives the protein CASSSRAGRTEAFF.

The chain employs TRBV27 and TRBJ2-2, with D unresolved. Per germline, CDR1 MNHEY and CDR2 SMNVEV (reference sequence). The length of the CDR3 is 12 residues. Trimming took off 3 bases at V and 5 bases at J, with 4 bases between the two ends. The CDR3 loop reads CASSFITGELFF. CDR3 coding DNA: TGTGCCAGCAGTTTTATTACCGGGGAGCTGTTTTTT.

The CDR3 region has the DNA TGCAGTGCGCGGACAGGGTTCAAGCAGTACTTC. Protein: CSARTGFKQYF. The chain joins TRBV20-1 to TRBJ2-7; the match to TRBD1 covers 8 bases. CDR1 DFQATT and CDR2 SNEGSKA come from the germline V gene (reference sequence). The V and J ends lost 6 bases and 8 bases, in that order; junction bases with no gene match: 6. The CDR3 is 11 amino acids.

This clone was seen a handful of times. The V gene is TRBV4-1, the J gene TRBJ1-1, with D perhaps TRBD1 (6 bases). Trimming took off 0 bases at V and 1 base at J, with 12 bases between the two ends. The CDR3 is 16 residues long. CDR1 and CDR2 from the germline V gene are MGHRA and YSYEKL. CDR3 bases: TGCGCCAGCAGCCAAGATTCTCGGGGGGCGAACACTGAAGCTTTCTTT. Translation gives CASSQDSRGANTEAFF.

This chain uses TRBV28 with TRBJ2-2, with TRBD2 matching over 12 bases. Trimming at V came to 7 bases and at J to 5 bases, leaving 8 bases not matched to a gene. There are 16 residues in the CDR3. The germline CDR1 and CDR2 sequences are MDHEN and SYDVKM. The CDR3 sequence: CASTYPGTSGTGELFF. CDR3 DNA: TGTGCCAGCACATACCCCGGGACTAGCGGGACCGGGGAGCTGTTTTTT.

This chain uses TRBV5-1 with TRBJ2-7, with 11 bases aligning to TRBD1. With 5 bases clipped from V and 5 bases from J, the junction kept 9 bases outside the gene matches. CDR1 is SGHRS and CDR2 is YFSETQ in the germline V gene. This CDR3 has 15 amino acids. The DNA of the CDR3 is TGCGCCAGCAGTACAACCGGGACAGGGGGTGACGAGCAGTACTTC. It specifies CASSTTGTGGDEQYF.

The chain employs TRBV30 and TRBJ2-7, with TRBD1 matching over 8 bases. This CDR3 is 15 amino acids long. J lost 7 bases, V lost 5 bases, and 16 bases had no gene match. The germline V gene encodes CDR1 GTSNPN and CDR2 SVGIG (reference sequence). In DNA, the CDR3 is TGTGCCTGGTCCAGGCCGGGACAGGTCTTTACAGAGCAGTACTTC. Its protein product is CAWSRPGQVFTEQYF.

V usage is TRBV11-1 and J usage is TRBJ2-5, with a tentative D call TRBD2 (6 bases). This CDR3 spans 15 amino acids. Germline-derived CDR1 and CDR2 are SGHAT and FQDESV (reference sequence). Trimming took 5 bases from V and 9 from J, leaving 22 bases between them. Here the CDR3 reads CASSHRSSGSGAQYF. The CDR3 DNA reads TGTGCCAGCAGCCATAGGTCCAGCGGGTCCGGGGCCCAGTACTTC.

The rearrangement uses TRBV2 and TRBJ2-3, with no clear D. CDR3 length equals 12 residues. The V end was cut by 6 bases, the J end by 5 bases, with 9 bases between. Germline V gives CDR1 SNHLY, CDR2 FYNNEI. CDR3 region: CASRLTGDTQYF. In DNA, the CDR3 is TGTGCCAGCAGACTAACCGGAGATACGCAGTATTTT. The full variable domain, with the rest looked up from reference TRBV2 and TRBJ2-3, is EPEVTQTPSHQVTQMGQEVILRCVPISNHLYFYWYRQILGQKVEFLVSFYNNEISEKSEIFDDQFSVERPDGSNFTLKIRSTKLEDSAMYFCASRLTGDTQYFGPGTRLTVL.

The chain links TRBV19 to TRBJ2-7; 10 nucleotides agree with TRBD2. Per the germline V gene, CDR1 is LNHDA and CDR2 is SQIVND (reference sequence). The CDR3 has 14 amino acids. The V segment lost 5 bases and the J segment 5 bases; nucleotides outside the gene matches: 6. CDR3 in DNA: TGTGCCAGTAGTCGGCTAGCGGGGGTCCACGAGCAGTACTTC. Protein product: CASSRLAGVHEQYF.

The chain uses TRBV19 and TRBJ1-5; 7 bases agree with TRBD1. Trimming took 6 bases from V and 0 from J; bases not matched to a gene: 5. CDR3 length: 15 residues. Per the germline V gene, CDR1 is LNHDA and CDR2 is SQIVND (reference sequence). The CDR3 sequence: CASRGQMNSNQPQHF. The CDR3 nucleotides read TGTGCCAGTAGGGGACAGATGAATAGCAATCAGCCCCAGCATTTT.

CDR3 sequence: CASSIRTSGIYNEQFF. CDR3 sequence (DNA): TGTGCCAGTAGTATAAGGACTAGCGGCATCTACAATGAGCAGTTCTTC. V is TRBV19 and J is TRBJ2-1; 10 positions match TRBD2. Per germline, CDR1 LNHDA and CDR2 SQIVND (reference sequence). This CDR3 spans 16 amino acids. With V trimmed by 2 bases and J by 3 bases, 4 bases remained unmatched.

The DNA for the CDR3 is TGTGCCAGCAGTTTGAGGGGGCCCCGGTACGAGCAGTACTTC. Protein sequence: CASSLRGPRYEQYF. The rearrangement joins TRBV27 to TRBJ2-7, with TRBD1 matching over 7 bases. CDR1 MNHEY and CDR2 SMNVEV come from the germline V gene (reference sequence). The CDR3 extends over 14 amino acids. The trim removed 3 bases at V and 4 bases at J, leaving 6 bases unmatched.

The rearrangement joins TRBV3-1 (or the pseudogene TRBV3-2) to TRBJ2-2, with 12 bases identical to TRBD2. The V gene's germline CDR1 is LGHDT and CDR2 YNNKEL (reference sequence). The CDR3 totals 18 residues. The ends lost 4 bases at V and 6 bases at J; junction bases unmatched: 12. In nucleotides, the CDR3 is TGTGCCAGCAGCCCTCCCCCCCTAGCGGGGGGGCGTCCCGGGGAGCTGTTTTTT. This gives the protein CASSPPPLAGGRPGELFF.

The chain links TRBV11-2 to TRBJ2-7, with a tentative D call TRBD2 (6 bases). The CDR3 sequence is 15 residues long. V lost 1 base to trimming and J lost 0 bases, with 10 bases between them. Germline CDR1 is SGHAT and CDR2 is FQNNGV. The CDR3 DNA reads TGTGCCAGCAGCTTAGGGGGGGTCGTCTCCTACGAGCAGTACTTC. Translation: CASSLGGVVSYEQYF. Full variable domain (rest looked up from reference TRBV11-2 and TRBJ2-7): EAGVAQSPRYKIIEKRQSVAFWCNPISGHATLYWYQQILGQGPKLLIQFQNNGVVDDSQLPKDRFSAERLKGVDSTLKIQPAKLEDSAVYLCASSLGGVVSYEQYFGPGTRLTVT.

The chain is built from TRBV28 and TRBJ1-2, with TRBD1 identical over 8 bases. Germline CDR1 MDHEN, CDR2 SYDVKM. The CDR3 sequence is 13 residues long. V lost 6 bases and J lost 6; bases outside the gene matches: 6. CDR3 nucleotides: TGTGCCAGCAGACAGGACAGGGAGCATGGCTACACCTTC. Amino acid sequence: CASRQDREHGYTF.